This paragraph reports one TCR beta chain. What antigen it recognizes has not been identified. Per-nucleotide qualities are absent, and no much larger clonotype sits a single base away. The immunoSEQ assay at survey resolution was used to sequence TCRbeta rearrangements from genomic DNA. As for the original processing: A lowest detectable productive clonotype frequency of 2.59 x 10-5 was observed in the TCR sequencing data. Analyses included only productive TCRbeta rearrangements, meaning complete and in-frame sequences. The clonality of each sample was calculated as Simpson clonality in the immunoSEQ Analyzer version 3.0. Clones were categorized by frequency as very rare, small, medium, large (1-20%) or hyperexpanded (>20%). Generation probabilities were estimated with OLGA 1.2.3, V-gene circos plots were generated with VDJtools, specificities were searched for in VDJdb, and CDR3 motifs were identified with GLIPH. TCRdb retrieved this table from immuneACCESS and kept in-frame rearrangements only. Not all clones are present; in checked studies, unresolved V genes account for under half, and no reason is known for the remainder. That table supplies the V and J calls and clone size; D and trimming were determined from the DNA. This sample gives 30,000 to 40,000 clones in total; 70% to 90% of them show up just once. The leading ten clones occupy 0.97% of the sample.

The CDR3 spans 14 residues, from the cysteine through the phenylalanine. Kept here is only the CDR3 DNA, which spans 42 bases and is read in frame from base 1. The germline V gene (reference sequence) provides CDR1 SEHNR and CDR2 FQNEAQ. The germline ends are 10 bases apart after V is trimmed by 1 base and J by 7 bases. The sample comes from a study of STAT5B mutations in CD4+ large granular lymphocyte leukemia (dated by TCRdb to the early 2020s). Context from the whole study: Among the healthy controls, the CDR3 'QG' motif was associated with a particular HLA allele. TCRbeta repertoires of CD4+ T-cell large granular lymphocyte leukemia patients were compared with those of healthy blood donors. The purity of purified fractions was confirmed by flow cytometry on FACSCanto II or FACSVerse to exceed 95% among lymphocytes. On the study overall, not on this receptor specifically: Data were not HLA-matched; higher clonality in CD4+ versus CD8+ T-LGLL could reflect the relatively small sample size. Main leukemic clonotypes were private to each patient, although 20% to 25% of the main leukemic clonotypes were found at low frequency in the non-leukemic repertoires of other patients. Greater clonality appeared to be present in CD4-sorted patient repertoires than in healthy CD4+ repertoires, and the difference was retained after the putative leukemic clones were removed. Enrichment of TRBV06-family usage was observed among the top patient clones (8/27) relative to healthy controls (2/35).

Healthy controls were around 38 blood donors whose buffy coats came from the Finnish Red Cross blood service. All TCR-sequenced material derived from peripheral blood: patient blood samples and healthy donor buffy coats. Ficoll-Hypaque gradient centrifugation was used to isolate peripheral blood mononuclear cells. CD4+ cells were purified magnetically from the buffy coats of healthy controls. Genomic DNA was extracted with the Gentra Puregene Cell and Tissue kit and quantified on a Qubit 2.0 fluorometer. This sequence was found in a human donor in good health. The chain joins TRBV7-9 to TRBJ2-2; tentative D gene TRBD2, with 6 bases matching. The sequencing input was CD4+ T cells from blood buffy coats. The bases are TGTGCCAGCAGCTTAGGAGGACTATTCGGGGAGCTGTTTTTT. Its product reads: CASSLGGLFGELFF.